The 7 T cell receptor beta chains below all came from one sample that was sequenced in a study of control samples from healthy donors and cancer patients. Sequenced by immunoSEQ multiplex PCR; TCRdb stores in-frame clones only, minus some. The data contain about 150,000 clones, 85% to 95% of them singletons. The sequenced sample was blood. Receptors were obtained from a man aged 40-50 years in good health.

This sequence joins TRBV19 and TRBJ2-7; D uncertain. V was shortened by 1 base and J by 0 bases, with 10 bases between the two germline ends. The CDR3 contains 15 residues. Germline lookup yields CDR1 LNHDA and CDR2 SQIVND (reference sequence). The CDR3 DNA sequence: TGTGCCAGTAGTATAGCCTGGGCCCCCTCCTACGAGCAGTACTTC. It is translated as CASSIAWAPSYEQYF. Filled out from reference TRBV19 and TRBJ2-7, the complete variable domain reads DGGITQSPKYLFRKEGQNVTLSCEQNLNHDAMYWYRQDPGQGLRLIYYSQIVNDFQKGDIAEGYSVSREKKESFPLTVTSAQKNPTAFYLCASSIAWAPSYEQYFGPGTRLTVT.

The chain has TRBV27 and TRBJ1-4; D is undetermined. Germline V gives CDR1 MNHEY, CDR2 SMNVEV (reference sequence). This CDR3 is built from 15 residues. V gave up 3 bases and J gave up 2 bases, with 10 bases separating them. In DNA, the CDR3 is TGTGCCAGCAGTTTCTCGTACCCTACTAATGAAAAACTGTTTTTT. Translating it yields CASSFSYPTNEKLFF.

This clone was observed a handful of times. The chain employs TRBV28 and TRBJ1-1, with a tentative D call TRBD1 (5 bases). Between the trimmed V and J ends, which lost 4 bases and 2 bases, there was a span of 14 bases. This CDR3 contains 15 residues. Germline CDR1 and CDR2: MDHEN and SYDVKM. The CDR3 loop is CASSSQGGGNTEAFF. The DNA of the CDR3 is TGTGCCAGCAGTTCCCAGGGCGGGGGAAACACTGAAGCTTTCTTT.

The chain uses TRBV12-2 and TRBJ2-7; the table assigns TRBD2, which was not confirmed against the DNA. TRBV12-2 is a documented pseudogene. This CDR3 region has 16 residues. The CDR3 DNA reads TGTGCAAGTCGCTTTCGGCAGGCTAGCGGGGCCTACGAGCAGTACTTC. The encoded protein is CASRFRQASGAYEQYF.

The V call is TRBV7-9, the J call TRBJ1-4, with a weak D call TRBD1 (6 bases). CDR1 is SEHNR and CDR2 is FQNEAQ in the germline V gene (reference sequence). The germline V and J ends were trimmed by 5 bases and 2 bases, with 9 bases remaining between them. The CDR3 loop spans 14 amino acids. CDR3 sequence reads: CASSHRATNEKLFF. CDR3 sequence (DNA): TGTGCCAGCAGCCACAGGGCCACTAATGAAAAACTGTTTTTT.

As to this clone: In the same sample, other DNA sequences code for this CDR3. The chain recombines TRBV18 with TRBJ2-5; D remains unclear. The germline CDR1 and CDR2 sequences are KGHSH and LQKENI. The ends were cut back, 1 base at V and 4 bases at J, with 7 bases in the middle. The CDR3 sequence is 13 residues long. The CDR3 protein is CASSPQGGETQYF. CDR3 bases: TGTGCCAGCTCACCACAAGGCGGAGAGACCCAGTACTTC.

The J gene is TRBJ1-5, the V gene TRBV21-1; TRBD1 is taken as the D call from the table, unchecked against the DNA. TRBV21-1 is classified as a pseudogene. The CDR3 runs 16 residues. This CDR3 reads CASSKAPRFGNQPQHF. The CDR3 DNA is TGTGCCAGCAGCAAAGCGCCCAGGTTTGGCAATCAGCCCCAGCATTTT.